A single sample gave rise to the 20 T cell receptor beta chains below, sequenced in a study of OX40 agonist ivuxolimab in advanced cancers. Assay used: immunoSEQ multiplex PCR; TCRdb lists only in-frame clones, some missing. This table holds around 60,000 clones, roughly 81% found once. The source material was CD4+ or CD8+ T cells sorted from blood, sampled in a trial of the OX40 agonist ivuxolimab. The receptors here all came from an adult with an advanced solid tumor such as melanoma, head and neck, liver or kidney cancer.

The chain is built from TRBV7-2 and TRBJ2-3; a weak D match, TRBD2 (7 bases). Per the germline V gene, CDR1 is SGHTA and CDR2 is FQGNSA. This CDR3 is built from 16 residues. Trimming took off 6 bases at V and 1 base at J, with 17 bases between the two ends. CDR3 in DNA: TGTGCCAGCAGATATCGCGCGGGGGCGGGCACAGATACGCAGTATTTT. This codes for CASRYRAGAGTDTQYF.

This chain's CDR3 is CASSPDGRYGYTF. CDR3 bases: TGTGCCAGCAGCCCGGACGGACGCTATGGCTACACCTTC. The chain has TRBV7-3 and TRBJ1-2; D remains unclear. V was cut by 5 bases and J by 4 bases, with 11 bases left in between. The CDR3 totals 13 residues. Germline V CDR1 and CDR2: SGHTA, FQGTGA.

CDR3 sequence (DNA): TGTGCCAGCAGCTTAGGGGACGGGGAAGCTAATGAAAAACTGTTTTTT. Translating it yields CASSLGDGEANEKLFF. The chain recombines TRBV13 with TRBJ1-4; D gene uncertain. The CDR3 has 16 amino acids. The germline V and J ends were trimmed by 0 bases and 3 bases, with 11 bases remaining between them. Germline assignment: CDR1 PRHDT and CDR2 FYEKMQ (reference sequence).

The chain combines TRBV4-1 with TRBJ1-5; D unclear. This CDR3 is 16 amino acids long. Germline assignment: CDR1 MGHRA and CDR2 YSYEKL. Trimming pared 0 bases from V and 1 base from J, leaving 10 bases between. The CDR3 protein is CASSQDWGRSNQPQHF. The CDR3 bases are TGCGCCAGCAGCCAAGACTGGGGAAGGAGCAATCAGCCCCAGCATTTT.

With respect to this clone: Mismatch with germline at one junction end may stem from a read error. The same CDR3 can be traced to other DNA sequences in this sample. This sequence joins TRBV9 and TRBJ1-4; TRBD1 agrees at 12 bases. The germline V gene encodes CDR1 SGDLS and CDR2 YYNGEE. This CDR3 spans 19 amino acids. The CDR3 region has the DNA TGTGCCAGCAGCGTAAGTGACGGGACAGGGGGCCGAGGAGATGAAAAACTGTTCTTT. It translates to CASSVSDGTGGRGDEKLFF. Supplemented by reference TRBV9 and TRBJ1-4, the full variable domain reads DSGVTQTPKHLITATGQRVTLRCSPRSGDLSVYWYQQSLDQGLQFLIQYYNGEERAKGNILERFSAQQFPDLHSELNLSSLELGDSALYFCASSVSDGTGGRGDEKLFFGSGTQLSVL.

The count of this clone is one. This chain connects TRBV5-1 to TRBJ1-2, with 11 bases lining up with TRBD1. V gave up 7 bases and J gave up 8 bases; unmatched junction bases: 16. Germline CDR1 reads SGHRS; CDR2 reads YFSETQ. The CDR3 runs to 16 residues. CDR3 sequence reads: CASRESPGDRGAGYTF. The DNA of the CDR3 is TGCGCCAGCCGTGAATCGCCCGGGGACAGGGGGGCCGGCTACACCTTC.

The chain employs TRBV19 and TRBJ2-5, with a possible D match to TRBD1 (6 bases). V gave up 10 bases and J gave up 4 bases, with 13 bases separating them. The germline gives CDR1 LNHDA, CDR2 SQIVND (reference sequence). There are 12 residues in the CDR3. CDR3 in DNA: TGTGCCACCGGGACAAACCGAGAGACCCAGTACTTC. Protein sequence: CATGTNRETQYF.

The chain joins TRBV5-1 to TRBJ1-1; possible D gene TRBD1, 5 bases. V gave up 5 bases and J gave up 3 bases, with 11 bases separating them. Germline CDR1 is SGHRS and CDR2 is YFSETQ. This CDR3 is 13 amino acids long. CDR3 residues: CASRSLGDTEAFF. The CDR3 DNA reads as TGCGCCAGCAGGTCCCTGGGGGACACTGAAGCTTTCTTT.

The chain couples TRBV7-6 to TRBJ2-7; 10 positions agree with TRBD1. With 1 base clipped from V and 0 bases from J, the junction kept 15 bases outside the gene matches. From germline, CDR1 is SGHVS and CDR2 FNYEAQ. The CDR3 spans 20 residues. In DNA, the CDR3 is TGTGCCAGCAGCTTAGATCCCGGGACAGGGGTCTACAACTCCTCCTACGAGCAGTACTTC. Its protein product is CASSLDPGTGVYNSSYEQYF.

The CDR3 DNA sequence: TGTGCCAGCATTGGAGGTCAAGAGACCCAGTACTTC. This sequence encodes CASIGGQETQYF. The rearrangement uses TRBV2 and TRBJ2-5; D perhaps matches TRBD2 (5 bases). Looked up from germline, CDR1 is SNHLY and CDR2 is FYNNEI. Trimming pared 7 bases from V and 2 bases from J, leaving 8 bases between. The CDR3 extends over 12 amino acids.

The chain combines TRBV5-1 with TRBJ2-7; maybe TRBD1 (6 bases). Trimming pared 1 base from V and 5 bases from J, leaving 10 bases between. The CDR3 is made up of 13 amino acids. Germline values: CDR1 SGHRS, CDR2 YFSETQ. The CDR3, as DNA: TGCGCCAGCAGCTTGAACAGGGCCAACGAGCAGTACTTC. It translates to CASSLNRANEQYF.

The chain links TRBV2 to TRBJ2-3; TRBD1 might be the D (6 bases). Germline CDR1 SNHLY, CDR2 FYNNEI. V lost 7 bases and J 9 bases, leaving 17 bases between the germline ends. The CDR3 sequence is 13 residues long. The CDR3 region has the DNA TGTGCCAGCACTATGGGGGCATTCGAAACGCAGTATTTT. Residues: CASTMGAFETQYF.

This clone showed up just once. V usage is TRBV5-1 and J usage is TRBJ2-2; tentatively, D is TRBD2 (7 bases). This CDR3 region has 14 residues. V lost 4 bases, J lost 2 bases, and 9 bases lay in between. CDR1 SGHRS and CDR2 YFSETQ come from the germline V gene. In DNA form, the CDR3 reads TGCGCCAGCAGCCGGGGGGCTAACACCGGGGAGCTGTTTTTT. Its translation: CASSRGANTGELFF.

The chain carries TRBV20-1 and TRBJ1-5, with D perhaps TRBD1 (5 bases). This CDR3 has 11 amino acids. With 3 bases removed from V and 13 bases from J, the gap between germline ends came to 13 bases. Germline V gene sequence: CDR1 DFQATT, CDR2 SNEGSKA (reference sequence). The CDR3 DNA reads as TGCAGTGCTAGGGGGCCCGGCGGGCAGCATTTT. Its translation: CSARGPGGQHF.

The table lists this clone with a few counts. This chain joins TRBV5-6 and TRBJ1-6, with a weak D call TRBD1 (6 bases). V was cut by 1 base and J by 8 bases, with 13 bases left in between. The germline V gene has CDR1 SGHDT and CDR2 YYEEEE. The CDR3 has 15 amino acids. CDR3 in amino acids: CASSLSLQGYSPLHF. The CDR3 DNA is TGTGCCAGCAGCTTGAGTTTACAGGGATATTCACCCCTCCACTTT.

J is TRBJ2-1 and V is TRBV5-1; TRBD1 matches 7 bases. The CDR3 is 13 amino acids. The J segment lost 4 bases and the V segment lost 5 bases, leaving 3 bases of the junction unmatched. Germline CDR1 is SGHRS and CDR2 is YFSETQ. The CDR3 nucleotides read TGCGCCAGCAGTCGGGACAGATACAATGAGCAGTTCTTC. This codes for CASSRDRYNEQFF.

The chain uses TRBV18 and TRBJ1-1, with TRBD1 matching over 7 bases. The CDR3 contains 14 residues. Trimming took 5 bases from V and 4 from J; bases not matched to a gene: 7. Germline V gene sequence: CDR1 KGHSH, CDR2 LQKENI. CDR3 coding DNA: TGTGCCAGCTCAACAACAGGGGTGGTCACTGAAGCTTTCTTT. Protein sequence: CASSTTGVVTEAFF.

This clone has a single count. The gene calls are TRBV11-3 and TRBJ2-2; D is undetermined. The CDR3 extends over 14 amino acids. V lost 8 bases to trimming and J lost 5 bases, with 15 bases between them. From germline, CDR1 is SGHNT and CDR2 YENEEA. CDR3 loop: CASARSAQTGELFF. CDR3 DNA: TGTGCCAGCGCGCGGTCAGCCCAAACCGGGGAGCTGTTTTTT.

J is TRBJ2-4 and V is TRBV6-1; 7 bases fit TRBD2. V was pared by 3 bases and J by 9 bases, with 2 bases of the junction left unmatched. The CDR3 loop spans 12 amino acids. Germline loops: CDR1 MNHNS, CDR2 SASEGT. CDR3 nucleotides: TGTGCCAGCAGTGATGGGAGGGTCATTCAGTACTTC. Translated: CASSDGRVIQYF.

This clone occurred once. The chain couples TRBV6-4 to TRBJ2-7, with D possibly being TRBD2 (6 bases). The CDR3 totals 13 residues. Germline V gene lookup returns CDR1 MRHNA and CDR2 SNTAGT. V was clipped by 6 bases and J by 7 bases, with 16 bases between them. Here the CDR3 reads CASSAGRGREQYF. DNA of the CDR3: TGTGCCAGCAGCGCGGGACGGGGAAGGGAGCAGTACTTC.